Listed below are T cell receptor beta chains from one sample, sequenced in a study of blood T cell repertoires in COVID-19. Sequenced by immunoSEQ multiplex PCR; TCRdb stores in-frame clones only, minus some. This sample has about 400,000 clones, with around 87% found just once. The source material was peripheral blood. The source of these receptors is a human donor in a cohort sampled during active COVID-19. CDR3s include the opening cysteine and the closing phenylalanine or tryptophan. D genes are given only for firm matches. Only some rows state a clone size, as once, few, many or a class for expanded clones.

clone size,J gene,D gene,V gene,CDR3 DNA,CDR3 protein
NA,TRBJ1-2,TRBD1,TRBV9,TGTGCCAGCAGCGCAGGGGGCAGGGGGTATGGCTACACCTTC,CASSAGGRGYGYTF
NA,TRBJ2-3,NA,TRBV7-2,TGTGCCAGCAGCTTCTCACCAGGCGACTATTCAGATACGCAGTATTTT,CASSFSPGDYSDTQYF
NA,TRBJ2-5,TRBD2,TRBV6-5,TGTGCCAGCAGTTACAGCGGGGACGAGACCCAGTACTTC,CASSYSGDETQYF
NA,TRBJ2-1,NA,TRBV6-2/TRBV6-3,TGTGCCAGCAGTTACCAGGGTGGTGAGCAGTTCTTC,CASSYQGGEQFF
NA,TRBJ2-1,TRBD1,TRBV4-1,TGCGCCAGCAGCCAAGTTGGGACAGGTTCACACAATGAGCAGTTCTTC,CASSQVGTGSHNEQFF
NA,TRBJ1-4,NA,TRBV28,TGTGCCAGCAGTCAGGGTTACGAAAAACTGTTTTTT,CASSQGYEKLFF
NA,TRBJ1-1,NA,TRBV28,TGTGCCAGCAGTTTATTACAAATGAACACTGAAGCTTTCTTT,CASSLLQMNTEAFF
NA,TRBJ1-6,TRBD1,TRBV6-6,TGTGCCAGCAGTTACACAGGGGGACGATCACCCCTCCACTTT,CASSYTGGRSPLHF
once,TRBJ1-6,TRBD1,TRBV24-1,TGTGCCACCCCTAATCGGACAGGGGGTCACTATAATTCACCCCTCCACTTT,CATPNRTGGHYNSPLHF
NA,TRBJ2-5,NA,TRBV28,TGTGCCAGCAGTTTATACAGAGAAGAGACCCAGTACTTC,CASSLYREETQYF
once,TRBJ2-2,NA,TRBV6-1,TGTGCCAGCAGTGTCAGGGTTCGAGGAAACACCGGGGAGCTGTTTTTT,CASSVRVRGNTGELFF
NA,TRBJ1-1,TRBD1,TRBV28,TGTGCCAGCGGGACAGGGGATCGGGATGATGAAGCTTTCTTT,CASGTGDRDDEAFF
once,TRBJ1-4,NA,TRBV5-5,TGTGCCAGCAGCCCGCAGGGAGGGGCGCGTGAAAAACTGTTTTTT,CASSPQGGAREKLFF
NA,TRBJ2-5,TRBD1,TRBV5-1,TGCGCCAGCAGCTTACAGGGACAGGGTGGAGGAGAGACCCAGTACTTC,CASSLQGQGGGETQYF